This TCR beta chain appears in the sequencing data of a study of sequential checkpoint blockade in melanoma. Libraries were prepared by immunoSEQ multiplex PCR; TCRdb keeps only in-frame clonotypes and omits some of them. The sample has nearly 2,500 clones; 15% are singletons. In this sample, this clone turned up many times. The sample's treatment: randomized to nivolumab then ipilimumab (arm A) or the reverse (arm B). This CDR3 comprises 14 residues. V gave up 4 bases and J gave up 5 bases, with 14 bases separating them. Germline CDR1 SGHNT, CDR2 YENEEA. V usage is TRBV11-3 and J usage is TRBJ1-2; D is ambiguous. This TCR was recovered from a human donor with melanoma. The sequencing used tumor tissue (inferred from file names), collected from a patient given nivolumab and ipilimumab in sequence. The CDR3 region is CASSSSGGQYGYTF. The CDR3, as DNA: TGTGCCAGCAGCTCCTCTGGAGGTCAATATGGCTACACCTTC.